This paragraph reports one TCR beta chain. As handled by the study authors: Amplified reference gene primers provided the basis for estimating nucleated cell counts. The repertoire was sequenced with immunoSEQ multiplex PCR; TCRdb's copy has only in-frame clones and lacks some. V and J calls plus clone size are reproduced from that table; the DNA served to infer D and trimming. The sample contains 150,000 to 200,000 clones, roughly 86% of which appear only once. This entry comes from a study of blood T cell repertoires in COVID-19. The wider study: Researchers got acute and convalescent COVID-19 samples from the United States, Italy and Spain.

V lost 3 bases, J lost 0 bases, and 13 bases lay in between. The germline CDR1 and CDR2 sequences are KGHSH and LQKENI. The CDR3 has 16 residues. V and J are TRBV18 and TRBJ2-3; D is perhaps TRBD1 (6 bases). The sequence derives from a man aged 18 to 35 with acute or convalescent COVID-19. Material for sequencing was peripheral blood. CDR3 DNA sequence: TGTGCCAGCTCACCCCGGACAGACCCCAGCACAGATACGCAGTATTTT. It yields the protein CASSPRTDPSTDTQYF.